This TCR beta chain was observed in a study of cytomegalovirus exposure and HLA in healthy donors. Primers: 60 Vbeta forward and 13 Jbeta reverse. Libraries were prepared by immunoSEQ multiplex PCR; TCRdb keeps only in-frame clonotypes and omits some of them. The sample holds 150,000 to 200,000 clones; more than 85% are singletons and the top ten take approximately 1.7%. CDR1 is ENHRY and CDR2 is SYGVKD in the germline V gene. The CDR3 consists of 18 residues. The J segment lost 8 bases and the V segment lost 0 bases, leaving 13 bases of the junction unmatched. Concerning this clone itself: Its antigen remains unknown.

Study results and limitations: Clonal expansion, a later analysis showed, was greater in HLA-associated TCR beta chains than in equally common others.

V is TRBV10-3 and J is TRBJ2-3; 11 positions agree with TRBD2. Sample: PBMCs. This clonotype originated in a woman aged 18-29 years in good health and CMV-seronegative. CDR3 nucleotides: TGTGCCATCAGTGAGTCAGCCCTAGCGGGGGGTCTTGGGGGTACGCAGTATTTT. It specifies CAISESALAGGLGGTQYF.